This T cell receptor beta chain appears in the sequencing data of a study of T cell clones after liver transplantation. Note on this clone: Antigen specificity is unknown. Its ends do not fully match the called genes, so a read error is possible.

Some clones are missing from TCRdb's copy, which holds only in-frame ones; the method was immunoSEQ multiplex PCR. The sample gives 77,000 or so clones, 80% of which show up once; approximately 0.8% is in the top ten. The CDR3 is made up of 16 amino acids. Per germline, CDR1 SSHAT and CDR2 FNYEAQ (reference sequence). Study observations and caveats: The donor-reactive repertoire was only partly measurable in a couple of subjects, lacking donor cells. A larger donor-reactive than third-party decline suggested partial antigen-specific deletion.

V gene TRBV7-7 combines with J gene TRBJ2-2; 7 bases are shared with TRBD2. Specimen: CD4+ T cells from blood, collected 12 months after liver transplant. This clonotype originated in a human patient who received a liver transplant. Some T cells could come from the graft donor. The CDR3 DNA sequence: TGTGCTAGCAGCCCCGGAGGCGGGAGCAGCACCGGGGAGCTGTTTTTT. This encodes CASSPGGGSSTGELFF.